This TCR beta chain was sequenced in a study of cytomegalovirus exposure and HLA in healthy donors. The CDR3 has 14 amino acids. V dropped 5 bases and J dropped 1 base, with 11 bases sitting between them. Germline CDR1 MDHEN, CDR2 SYDVKM. Primers for the PCR totalled 60 Vbeta and 13 Jbeta. Sequencing used immunoSEQ multiplex PCR; TCRdb keeps in-frame clones, though not all of them. Of fewer than 130,000 clones in the sample, more than 65% were seen once. The TCR sequence derives from a man aged 25 to 40 in good health and CMV-seropositive. The sample taken for sequencing was PBMCs. This chain links TRBV28 with TRBJ1-1; the D gene is possibly TRBD1 (5 bases). The CDR3 reads CASSTPQGNTEAFF. CDR3 bases: TGTGCCAGCAGTACACCCCAGGGGAACACTGAAGCTTTCTTT.